The 26 T cell receptor beta chains below come from one sample, sequenced in a study of shared clonotypes between healthy human individuals. Produced via immunoSEQ multiplex PCR; TCRdb's table is partial and in-frame only. Among 2 million to 3 million clones listed, 80% to 95% were seen once. The sequencing sample was made of naive CD4+ T cells from PBMCs. This sample's subset: CD45RA+ positively selected. These TCRs come from a man between 18 and 29 years old in good health. Some clones in this sample may be carry-over from other donors' samples.

The chain uses TRBV7-2 and TRBJ2-5, with a possible D match to TRBD2 (6 bases). V was cut by 1 base and J by 4 bases, with 13 bases left in between. CDR1 and CDR2 from the germline V gene are SGHTA and FQGNSA. CDR3 length: 15 residues. CDR3: CASSLEIGRGETQYF. CDR3 nucleotides: TGTGCCAGCAGCTTAGAGATAGGGCGGGGAGAGACCCAGTACTTC.

The V call is TRBV7-2, the J call TRBJ2-1, with 12 bases lining up with TRBD2. Germline lookup yields CDR1 SGHTA and CDR2 FQGNSA. The length of the CDR3 is 15 residues. J lost 9 bases, V lost 5 bases, and 8 bases had no gene match. The CDR3 sequence is CASSPRTSGTGEQFF. For the CDR3, the DNA is TGTGCCAGCAGCCCCCGGACTAGCGGGACGGGTGAGCAGTTCTTC.

The chain has TRBV11-2 and TRBJ2-4, with TRBD1 matching 11 bases. Per germline, CDR1 SGHAT and CDR2 FQNNGV. Trimming at V came to 5 bases and at J to 9 bases, leaving 9 bases not matched to a gene. CDR3 length: 15 residues. The CDR3 DNA reads TGTGCCAGCAGCCCCGTGGACAGGGGGCCGGCCATTCAGTACTTC. It encodes CASSPVDRGPAIQYF.

Remarks on this clone: Other DNA sequences within the sample encode an identical CDR3. This chain connects TRBV11-3 to TRBJ2-2; D is ambiguous. Germline V lookup: CDR1 SGHNT, CDR2 YENEEA. Between the trimmed V and J ends, which lost 5 bases and 3 bases, there was a span of 4 bases. The CDR3 runs 12 residues. The CDR3 here is CASSPYTGELFF. DNA for the CDR3: TGTGCCAGCAGCCCATACACCGGGGAGCTGTTTTTT. The complete variable domain, with remaining parts taken from reference TRBV11-3 and TRBJ2-2, reads EAGVVQSPRYKIIEKKQPVAFWCNPISGHNTLYWYLQNLGQGPELLIRYENEEAVDDSQLPKDRFSAERLKGVDSTLKIQPAELGDSAVYLCASSPYTGELFFGEGSRLTVL.

This clone occurred once. The genes are TRBV5-1 and TRBJ2-5, with TRBD1 matching over 8 bases. This CDR3 is 15 amino acids long. With V trimmed by 3 bases and J by 2 bases, 6 bases remained unmatched. Germline CDR1 is SGHRS and CDR2 is YFSETQ. The CDR3 here is CASSWWTGSQETQYF. CDR3 DNA: TGCGCCAGCAGCTGGTGGACAGGGTCACAAGAGACCCAGTACTTC.

This clone has only a few counts. J is TRBJ2-2 and V is TRBV13; D remains unclear. Trimming took 7 bases from V and 4 from J, leaving 4 bases between them. The germline V gene has CDR1 PRHDT and CDR2 FYEKMQ (reference sequence). The CDR3 extends over 11 amino acids. The CDR3: CASKGTGELFF. The CDR3 DNA is TGTGCCAGCAAGGGCACCGGGGAGCTGTTTTTT.

The chain couples TRBV29-1 to TRBJ2-1; D remains ambiguous. V was pared by 1 base and J by 0 bases, with 4 bases between. Germline loops: CDR1 SQVTM, CDR2 ANQGSEA. The CDR3 is 13 residues long. For the CDR3, the DNA is TGCAGCGTTGAAGGGTTCTCCTACAATGAGCAGTTCTTC. Residues: CSVEGFSYNEQFF.

The rearrangement uses TRBV4-2 and TRBJ2-5; D gene unclear. V lost 2 bases and J 3 bases, leaving 10 bases between the germline ends. Per the germline V gene, CDR1 is LGHNA and CDR2 is YNFKEQ. The CDR3 contains 14 residues. CDR3 DNA: TGTGCCAGCAGCCAAAGTATGACCAAAGAGACCCAGTACTTC. The encoded protein is CASSQSMTKETQYF.

The V call is TRBV7-9, the J call TRBJ1-1; TRBD1 is a possible D gene (5 bases). This CDR3 region has 14 residues. Germline V lookup: CDR1 SEHNR, CDR2 FQNEAQ (reference sequence). Trimming cost V 10 bases and J 1 base, with 16 bases left between them. The CDR3: CATDFWGENTEAFF. In DNA, the CDR3 is TGTGCCACCGACTTCTGGGGCGAGAACACTGAAGCTTTCTTT.

The CDR3 DNA sequence: TGTGCCAGCAGGCAAGCCGGGTCCAACTACAATGAGCAGTTCTTC. Its translation is CASRQAGSNYNEQFF. The rearrangement links TRBV7-2 to TRBJ2-1; D uncertain. The germline V gene has CDR1 SGHTA and CDR2 FQGNSA. This CDR3 spans 15 amino acids. V dropped 6 bases and J dropped 3 bases, with 15 bases sitting between them.

This clone was detected only once. The rearrangement uses TRBV14 and TRBJ2-1, with a tentative D call TRBD2 (5 bases). Germline assignment: CDR1 SGHDN and CDR2 FVKESK. Deletions cut 5 bases from V and 7 bases from J, with 21 bases between. The CDR3 runs to 16 residues. CDR3 nucleotides: TGTGCCAGCAGCGCCAGCGGCTACTTAATCGATAATGAGCAGTTCTTC. Translated, it gives CASSASGYLIDNEQFF.

A few counts support this clone. The CDR3 DNA reads TGTGCCAGCAGTGACGGACAGCCCGGCCGCGGCTACACCTTC. Translation gives CASSDGQPGRGYTF. This rearrangement joins TRBV2 to TRBJ1-2, with a weak D call TRBD1 (6 bases). The CDR3 spans 14 residues. Trimming shortened V by 3 bases and J by 8 bases, and 16 bases separated the two germline ends. Germline CDR1 SNHLY, CDR2 FYNNEI.

The chain combines TRBV5-4 with TRBJ2-6, with a weak D call TRBD2 (6 bases). Germline values: CDR1 SGHNT, CDR2 YYREEE (reference sequence). The CDR3 length is 16 residues. Trimming took off 1 base at V and 9 bases at J, with 17 bases between the two ends. The CDR3: CASSLFNMRGDNVLTF. CDR3 DNA sequence: TGTGCCAGCAGCTTGTTCAATATGCGGGGTGACAACGTCCTGACTTTC. Based on the CDR3 plus reference TRBV5-4 and TRBJ2-6, the full variable domain is ETGVTQSPTHLIKTRGQQVTLRCSSQSGHNTVSWYQQALGQGPQFIFQYYREEENGRGNFPPRFSGLQFPNYSSELNVNALELDDSALYLCASSLFNMRGDNVLTFGAGSRLTVL.

The chain recombines TRBV7-3 with TRBJ2-1; the D gene is possibly TRBD2 (5 bases). Between the trimmed V and J ends, which lost 4 bases and 0 bases, there was a span of 10 bases. The CDR3 has 15 residues. Per the germline V gene, CDR1 is SGHTA and CDR2 is FQGTGA. CDR3 residues: CASSSGLISYNEQFF. CDR3 in DNA: TGTGCCAGCAGCTCCGGACTCATCTCCTACAATGAGCAGTTCTTC.

The chain couples TRBV4-3 to TRBJ1-1; perhaps TRBD1 as D (6 bases). The germline CDR1 and CDR2 sequences are LGHNA and YSLEER. Trimming took 0 bases from V and 1 from J, leaving 9 bases between them. The length of the CDR3 is 15 residues. This CDR3 reads CASSQDPTGNTEAFF. The CDR3 DNA is TGCGCCAGCAGCCAAGACCCGACAGGGAACACTGAAGCTTTCTTT.

The chain couples TRBV27 to TRBJ2-1, with a weak D call TRBD2 (6 bases). In germline, CDR1 is MNHEY, CDR2 SMNVEV (reference sequence). V lost 1 base, J lost 5 bases, and 6 bases lay in between. The CDR3 loop spans 13 amino acids. The DNA of the CDR3 is TGTGCCAGCAGTTTATGGGGGGACAATGAGCAGTTCTTC. It yields the protein CASSLWGDNEQFF.

The genes are TRBV14 and TRBJ2-2; weak D call: TRBD2 (7 bases). V dropped 4 bases and J dropped 6 bases, with 18 bases sitting between them. There are 16 residues in the CDR3. Germline assignment: CDR1 SGHDN and CDR2 FVKESK. The CDR3 bases are TGTGCCAGCAGCCCCCTCCGGGGGGCGGGCCCCGGGGAGCTGTTTTTT. Protein: CASSPLRGAGPGELFF.

The rearrangement joins TRBV11-2 to TRBJ1-2, with D tentatively TRBD1 (6 bases). The CDR3 contains 13 residues. CDR1 and CDR2 (germline): SGHAT, FQNNGV. The V gene lost 2 bases and the J gene lost 4 bases, with 8 bases spanning the gap. As DNA, the CDR3 is TGTGCCAGCAGCTTAACAGGGTCCTATGGCTACACCTTC. This sequence encodes CASSLTGSYGYTF.

This clone was seen only once. This chain joins TRBV7-2 and TRBJ2-3, with D unclear. The CDR3 is 14 amino acids. Germline CDR1 reads SGHTA; CDR2 reads FQGNSA. Trimming pared 5 bases from V and 4 bases from J, leaving 13 bases between. The CDR3 sequence is CASSPAFWADTQYF. The CDR3 DNA follows: TGTGCCAGCAGCCCGGCCTTCTGGGCAGATACGCAGTATTTT.

The CDR3 loop is CASSLGLGAGANVLTF. The CDR3 nucleotides read TGTGCCAGTAGTTTGGGACTAGGGGCTGGGGCCAACGTCCTGACTTTC. The rearrangement joins TRBV19 to TRBJ2-6; 8 bases are shared with TRBD2. The ends lost 5 bases at V and 2 bases at J; junction bases unmatched: 5. In germline, CDR1 is LNHDA, CDR2 SQIVND (reference sequence). This CDR3 is 16 amino acids long.

The J gene is TRBJ1-1, the V gene TRBV6-5; D is ambiguous. The V gene lost 7 bases and the J gene lost 0 bases, with 15 bases spanning the gap. The V gene's germline CDR1 is MNHEY and CDR2 SVGAGI. CDR3 size: 15 residues. In DNA, the CDR3 is TGTGCCAGCAAAGGGAATGGACGGGTGAACACTGAAGCTTTCTTT. It is translated as CASKGNGRVNTEAFF.

V usage is TRBV5-6 and J usage is TRBJ2-1; possible D gene TRBD1, 6 bases. Germline CDR1 reads SGHDT; CDR2 reads YYEEEE. The CDR3 has 15 residues. V was pared by 0 bases and J by 1 base, with 8 bases between. The CDR3 bases are TGTGCCAGCAGCTTGGGGGGACATTCCTACAATGAGCAGTTCTTC. Translated: CASSLGGHSYNEQFF.

This rearrangement joins TRBV6-5 to TRBJ2-7, with TRBD2 matching 11 bases. The CDR3 is 14 amino acids. Unmatched junction bases numbered 1, after V lost 4 bases and J lost 2 bases. The germline gives CDR1 MNHEY, CDR2 SVGAGI. CDR3 DNA: TGTGCCAGCAGTTTTAGCGGGAGGGCCTACGAGCAGTACTTC. Translating it yields CASSFSGRAYEQYF.

V is TRBV27 and J is TRBJ1-2; 8 positions match TRBD1. The CDR3 sequence is 15 residues long. From germline, CDR1 is MNHEY and CDR2 SMNVEV (reference sequence). V lost 6 bases, J lost 8 bases, and 14 bases stayed unmatched. The CDR3 here is CASRSGTGEPGGYTF. The CDR3 DNA is TGTGCCAGCAGGAGCGGGACAGGCGAGCCAGGGGGCTACACCTTC.

Regarding this clone: In the same sample, other DNA sequences code for this CDR3. This chain joins TRBV5-1 and TRBJ2-5; D is uncertain. V lost 4 bases and J 2 bases, leaving 6 bases between the germline ends. CDR1 SGHRS and CDR2 YFSETQ come from the germline V gene. CDR3 length: 12 amino acids. CDR3 residues: CASSPNQETQYF. CDR3 bases: TGCGCCAGCAGCCCCAATCAAGAGACCCAGTACTTC.

The chain links TRBV5-1 to TRBJ1-1, with D maybe TRBD1 (6 bases). This CDR3 has 15 amino acids. Germline-derived CDR1 and CDR2 are SGHRS and YFSETQ. V gave up 1 base and J gave up 5 bases, with 15 bases separating them. The CDR3 coding sequence is TGCGCCAGCAGCTTGTTTACAGGGTTGGATACTGAAGCTTTCTTT. It yields the protein CASSLFTGLDTEAFF.